This T cell receptor (beta chain) was sequenced for a study of OX40 agonist ivuxolimab in advanced cancers. About the research overall: Three individuals attained partial responses, comprising one hepatocellular carcinoma case and two cutaneous melanoma cases.

The germline gives CDR1 SGHTA, CDR2 FQGNSA. The CDR3 runs 16 residues. Trimming cost V 1 base and J 3 bases, with 15 bases left between them. TCRdb keeps only in-frame clones here, not all; method: immunoSEQ multiplex PCR. The data contain 65,000 to 90,000 clones, roughly four fifths of them singletons. This clone was observed a few times. Its antigen is not identified. Study findings and constraints: The expanded peripheral T cells' antigen specificity was not determined.

Patients had blood sampled at baseline and again on cycle 4 day 1 and cycle 7 day 1. The rearrangement joins TRBV7-2 to TRBJ1-2, with D maybe TRBD1 (5 bases). Sequenced here: CD4+ or CD8+ T cells sorted from blood, sampled in a trial of the OX40 agonist ivuxolimab. The source is an adult with an advanced solid tumor such as melanoma, head and neck, liver or kidney cancer. CDR3 sequence reads: CASSLDSTRGYYGYTF. The CDR3, as DNA: TGTGCCAGCAGCTTAGATAGTACCCGGGGGTACTATGGCTACACCTTC. Together with reference TRBV7-2 and TRBJ1-2, the CDR3 gives the full variable domain: GAGVSQSPSNKVTEKGKDVELRCDPISGHTALYWYRQSLGQGLEFLIYFQGNSAPDKSGLPSDRFSAERTGGSVSTLTIQRTQQEDSAVYLCASSLDSTRGYYGYTFGSGTRLTVV.